Sequencing of this T cell receptor (beta chain) was carried out in a study of OX40 agonist ivuxolimab in advanced cancers. Study-wide context: Of the participants, approximately 44% had some prior anti-PD-1, anti-PD-L1 or anti-CTLA-4 therapy, which was allowed. Study outcomes and limitations: Clonal expansion among partial responders at 0.1-3.0 mg/kg ranked near the lowest.

This clone is a singleton in its sample. The antigen is unknown. Per the germline V gene, CDR1 is SGHDN and CDR2 is FVKESK. The CDR3 covers 16 residues. Trimming at V came to 4 bases and at J to 4 bases, leaving 9 bases not matched to a gene. Sequencing used immunoSEQ multiplex PCR; TCRdb keeps in-frame clones, though not all of them. The sample yields roughly 70,000 clones, roughly nine tenths seen once. This clonotype was sampled from an adult with an advanced solid tumor such as melanoma, head and neck, liver or kidney cancer. The chain employs TRBV14 and TRBJ2-1; 8 bases are a match to TRBD1. The source material was CD4+ or CD8+ T cells sorted from blood, sampled in a trial of the OX40 agonist ivuxolimab. The CDR3 is CASSLPGTGPYNEQFF. CDR3 sequence (DNA): TGTGCCAGCAGCCTACCCGGGACAGGCCCTTACAATGAGCAGTTCTTC.